This T cell receptor (beta chain) comes out of a study of Ad26.COV2.S vaccination and SARS-CoV-2 variants. Turning to the study itself: Ad26.COV2.S given intramuscularly, once or twice 56 days apart.

V gave up 8 bases and J gave up 3 bases; unmatched junction bases: 9. CDR1 MGHDK and CDR2 SYGVNS come from the germline V gene. This CDR3 contains 17 residues. Treatment noted: roughly 18 received Ad26.COV2.S at low or high dose, single or two shots; 5 received placebo; per-sample allocation not given. Sampling was performed 63 days after the first vaccine or placebo injection. The table came from immunoSEQ multiplex PCR; TCRdb's copy has only in-frame clones and leaves some out. The table has 350,000 to 450,000 clones, roughly 87% seen once. The specimen comprised peripheral blood, sampled in a trial of Ad26.COV2.S vaccine versus placebo. The V call is TRBV25-1, the J call TRBJ2-3; 15 bases are a match to TRBD2. This sequence originates from a person aged 18 to 65 who received the Ad26.COV2.S COVID-19 vaccine or a placebo. CDR3 region: CASGGLAGGHGTDTQYF. CDR3 coding DNA: TGTGCCAGCGGGGGACTAGCGGGGGGTCACGGGACAGATACGCAGTATTTT.